This T cell receptor beta chain was obtained from a study of T cell repertoires in cytomegalovirus infection (dated by TCRdb to the late 2010s). Some background on the complete study: Peptide stimulations targeted recently identified HLA-C-restricted CMV epitopes, whose presentation resists viral immunomodulation, together with well-studied HLA-B-restricted epitopes. The HLA type of each donor mattered for the analysis, because public TCR beta signatures pointed to carriage of CMV infection along with the matching HLA type.

The CDR3 runs 14 amino acids, cysteine and phenylalanine included. The sequence is cut down to CDR3 DNA, 42 bases in frame from base 1. The germline V gene (reference sequence) gives CDR1 as SEHNR and CDR2 as FQNEAQ. V was cut back by 1 base and J by 10 bases, leaving a gap of 13 bases between them. In the paper's terms, the treatment or condition label means: in vitro stimulation with specific CMV peptide epitopes to enrich CMV-specific T cells. The sequencing machine was an Illumina HiSeq 1500. TCRdb took the public reads, trimmed them with fastp at Q25, ran MiXCR for clone calling and kept in-frame beta chains. When rows share a CDR3 protein, they turn into one entry using the most common DNA and genes. The sample includes fewer than 900,000 distinct CDR3 sequences, with almost 30% observed a single time. Of the sample, roughly 13% falls within the top ten clones. This clonotype was recorded a few times. It has no known antigen specificity. Per-nucleotide qualities are absent, and no much larger clonotype sits a single base away.

The study at large found these results: Cumulative frequency of public TCR beta family members discriminated carriers of CMV infection plus the relevant HLA type in this cohort and an independent approximately 360-donor cohort. In the ex vivo response, HLA-C-restricted CMV-specific TCR beta clonotypes were dominant, and in two of eight donors the single most frequent clonotype came from this HLA-C-restricted group.

The sample here was cultured CD8+ T cells from PBMCs, taken from culture after CMV antigen stimulation. The sequence links TRBV7-9 to TRBJ1-4; no confident D gene assignment can be made. This TCR was recovered from a human donor in good health (CMV status not recorded). Some clones in this sample may be carry-over from other donors' samples. The DNA sequence is as follows: TGTGCCAGCAGCTTAGAGTTTGACCGGGGAAAACTGTTTTTT. Its translation is CASSLEFDRGKLFF.